One sample yielded the 21 T cell receptor beta chains listed below, sequenced in a study of shared clonotypes between healthy human individuals. Generated by immunoSEQ multiplex PCR, the TCRdb table keeps only in-frame clones and is missing some. The table records about 2.4 million clones, 90% to 95% of them present only once. The sequenced sample consisted of naive CD4+ T cells sorted from blood. Documented subset: CD45RA+ positively selected. Source of these receptors: a man aged 18 to 30 in good health.

This chain joins TRBV6-1 and TRBJ1-6; TRBD1 matches 11 bases. The germline V gene has CDR1 MNHNS and CDR2 SASEGT. The CDR3 length is 13 residues. J lost 9 bases, V lost 9 bases, and 4 bases had no gene match. Here the CDR3 DNA reads TGTGCCAGTGGGGGACAGGGGGGTTCACCCCTCCACTTT. It codes for CASGGQGGSPLHF.

The chain recombines TRBV12-5 with TRBJ2-5; D may match TRBD1 or TRBD2 (5 bases each). Trimming cost V 0 bases and J 1 base, with 9 bases left between them. Germline V gives CDR1 LGHNT, CDR2 FRNRAP. The CDR3 length is 15 residues. CDR3 residues: CASGLVAGSQETQYF. Here the CDR3 DNA reads TGTGCTAGTGGTTTGGTAGCAGGGAGCCAAGAGACCCAGTACTTC. Variable domain in full (rest from reference TRBV12-5 and TRBJ2-5): DARVTQTPRHKVTEMGQEVTMRCQPILGHNTVFWYRQTMMQGLELLAYFRNRAPLDDSGMPKDRFSAEMPDATLATLKIQPSEPRDSAVYFCASGLVAGSQETQYFGPGTRLLVL.

The rearrangement joins TRBV7-2 to TRBJ1-1, with a possible D match to TRBD1 (6 bases). The germline CDR1 and CDR2 sequences are SGHTA and FQGNSA. The CDR3 has 13 amino acids. Trimming removed 4 bases at V and 3 bases at J, with 9 bases between. The CDR3 spells CASSSTGYTEAFF. CDR3 nucleotide sequence: TGTGCCAGCAGCTCGACAGGATACACTGAAGCTTTCTTT.

A remark on this clone: Other DNA sequences of this sample code for an identical CDR3. This chain uses TRBV18 with TRBJ2-7, with 7 bases matching TRBD1. The CDR3 sequence is 14 residues long. The germline V gene encodes CDR1 KGHSH and CDR2 LQKENI. Germline trimming cut 4 bases from V and 0 bases from J; bases unmatched to any gene: 3. The CDR3 DNA reads as TGTGCCAGCTCACTGGGGACAGACTCCTACGAGCAGTACTTC. Amino acids: CASSLGTDSYEQYF.

The chain links TRBV6-5 to TRBJ1-1, with D hard to call. The CDR3 covers 14 residues. Germline CDR1 reads MNHEY; CDR2 reads SVGAGI. Trimming shortened V by 0 bases and J by 1 base, and 6 bases separated the two germline ends. Here the CDR3 reads CASSYSEWNTEAFF. CDR3 nucleotide sequence: TGTGCCAGCAGTTACTCAGAGTGGAACACTGAAGCTTTCTTT.

This CDR3 reads CASSPRWSGSTGELFF. CDR3 bases: TGTGCCAGCAGCCCTCGTTGGAGCGGGAGCACCGGGGAGCTGTTTTTT. The chain employs TRBV7-6 and TRBJ2-2; TRBD2 agrees at 8 bases. Germline V lookup: CDR1 SGHVS, CDR2 FNYEAQ. The length of the CDR3 is 16 residues. The J segment lost 4 bases and the V segment lost 5 bases, leaving 9 bases of the junction unmatched.

Points on this clone: The same CDR3 also results from other DNA sequences found in this sample. The V and J genes are TRBV10-3 and TRBJ2-7, with D unclear. CDR1 and CDR2 (germline): ENHRY, SYGVKD. The V gene lost 3 bases and the J gene lost 4 bases, with 7 bases spanning the gap. This CDR3 spans 12 amino acids. CDR3 residues: CAISDGVYEQYF. In DNA form, the CDR3 reads TGTGCCATCAGTGACGGAGTGTACGAGCAGTACTTC.

The genes are TRBV12-5 and TRBJ1-1, with a tentative D call TRBD1 (5 bases). Trimming took off 2 bases at V and 0 bases at J, with 13 bases between the two ends. In germline, CDR1 is LGHNT, CDR2 FRNRAP. The CDR3 covers 16 residues. The CDR3 DNA reads as TGTGCTAGTGGTTTGATGGCTGGGGGGATGAACACTGAAGCTTTCTTT. Protein sequence: CASGLMAGGMNTEAFF.

CDR3 sequence reads: CSVETRGGTDTQYF. The CDR3 DNA follows: TGCAGCGTTGAGACCAGGGGAGGCACAGATACGCAGTATTTT. The J gene is TRBJ2-3, the V gene TRBV29-1, with a weak D call TRBD1 (6 bases). Trimming removed 3 bases at V and 1 base at J, with 11 bases between. CDR1 SQVTM and CDR2 ANQGSEA come from the germline V gene. The CDR3 has 14 amino acids.

This chain joins TRBV6-5 and TRBJ2-5, with 7 bases identical to TRBD2. V lost 2 bases, J lost 3 bases, and 6 bases stayed unmatched. Germline loops: CDR1 MNHEY, CDR2 SVGAGI. This CDR3 has 15 amino acids. Here the CDR3 DNA reads TGTGCCAGCAGTTACGGTTCAGCGGGAAAAGAGACCCAGTACTTC. It is translated as CASSYGSAGKETQYF.

The chain combines TRBV9 with TRBJ2-3; D is uncertain. Germline lookup yields CDR1 SGDLS and CDR2 YYNGEE. This CDR3 is 15 amino acids long. V dropped 3 bases and J dropped 3 bases, with 14 bases sitting between them. CDR3 DNA sequence: TGTGCCAGCAGCGCACGGACGGATGCAACAGATACGCAGTATTTT. It translates to CASSARTDATDTQYF.

For this clone: The sample has other DNA sequences that encode this CDR3 too. The chain uses TRBV18 and TRBJ1-1; D might be TRBD1 (6 bases). The CDR3 extends over 13 amino acids. CDR1 and CDR2 from the germline V gene are KGHSH and LQKENI. Trimming removed 6 bases at V and 1 base at J, with 9 bases between. The CDR3 protein is CASSGQRNTEAFF. CDR3 bases: TGTGCCAGCTCCGGACAGCGGAACACTGAAGCTTTCTTT.

The chain combines TRBV30 with TRBJ2-1; no definite D call. Looked up from germline, CDR1 is GTSNPN and CDR2 is SVGIG (reference sequence). The CDR3 runs 16 residues. Trimming pared 0 bases from V and 0 bases from J, leaving 12 bases between. This chain's CDR3 is CAWSVKSGSSYNEQFF. The CDR3 region has the DNA TGTGCCTGGAGTGTAAAATCTGGTTCCTCCTACAATGAGCAGTTCTTC.

The chain carries TRBV7-9 and TRBJ2-3, with 7 bases that match TRBD2. V dropped 6 bases and J dropped 6; count of bases not matched to a gene: 12. The germline V gene has CDR1 SEHNR and CDR2 FQNEAQ (reference sequence). This CDR3 comprises 15 residues. CDR3 loop: CASSPTSTLRDTQYF. Here the CDR3 DNA reads TGTGCCAGCAGTCCGACTAGCACCCTTAGGGATACGCAGTATTTT.

The chain combines TRBV2 with TRBJ1-6, with 8 bases aligning to TRBD1. The CDR3 covers 14 residues. Looked up from germline, CDR1 is SNHLY and CDR2 is FYNNEI. The J segment lost 6 bases and the V segment lost 6 bases, leaving 4 bases of the junction unmatched. In nucleotides, the CDR3 is TGTGCCAGCAGGCGGACAGGGACTAATTCACCCCTCCACTTT. Translation gives CASRRTGTNSPLHF.

This clone was seen a single time. This chain connects TRBV5-4 to TRBJ1-4; no clear D gene. Germline V gene lookup returns CDR1 SGHNT and CDR2 YYREEE (reference sequence). This CDR3 has 15 amino acids. V was clipped by 8 bases and J by 3 bases, with 17 bases between them. Here the CDR3 reads CASSFRAPSNEKLFF. As DNA, the CDR3 is TGTGCCAGTTCTTTTCGGGCACCCTCTAATGAAAAACTGTTTTTT.

V gene TRBV6-5 combines with J gene TRBJ1-1, with TRBD1 matching 8 bases. The CDR3 is 14 amino acids. With V trimmed by 0 bases and J by 9 bases, 6 bases remained unmatched. Germline V gene data show CDR1 as MNHEY and CDR2 as SVGAGI. Written as DNA, the CDR3 is TGTGCCAGCAGTTACTCCTACAGGGGGGATCAAGCTTTCTTT. As protein: CASSYSYRGDQAFF.

The chain has TRBV11-3 and TRBJ2-5, with D uncertain. The germline V gene encodes CDR1 SGHNT and CDR2 YENEEA. The germline V and J ends were trimmed by 3 bases and 1 base, with 6 bases remaining between them. There are 13 residues in the CDR3. CDR3 sequence: CASSFGSQETQYF. The DNA for the CDR3 is TGTGCCAGCAGCTTTGGCAGCCAAGAGACCCAGTACTTC.

The chain carries TRBV19 and TRBJ2-7, with a weak D call TRBD1 (5 bases). Trimming removed 5 bases at V and 3 bases at J, with 20 bases between. The CDR3 consists of 16 residues. Germline CDR1 and CDR2: LNHDA and SQIVND (reference sequence). DNA of the CDR3: TGTGCCAGTAGTCCCCTGGGGCAGGGTATGCACTACGAGCAGTACTTC. Its protein product is CASSPLGQGMHYEQYF.

This clone was picked up one time. The rearrangement uses TRBV27 and TRBJ2-7, with 9 bases that match TRBD1. The germline gives CDR1 MNHEY, CDR2 SMNVEV (reference sequence). This CDR3 has 16 amino acids. The junction had 9 bases not matched to a gene; V was cut back by 0 bases and J by 6 bases. CDR3 amino acids: CASSLSGGTGWGEQYF. The CDR3 nucleotides read TGTGCCAGCAGTTTATCCGGTGGGACAGGGTGGGGCGAGCAGTACTTC.

This chain connects TRBV5-4 to TRBJ2-6; D is ambiguous. The CDR3 spans 16 residues. CDR1 SGHNT and CDR2 YYREEE come from the germline V gene (reference sequence). The germline V and J ends were trimmed by 0 bases and 0 bases, with 7 bases remaining between them. This CDR3 is CASSLDLSSGANVLTF. The CDR3, as DNA: TGTGCCAGCAGCTTGGACTTATCCTCTGGGGCCAACGTCCTGACTTTC.